This TCR beta chain was sequenced for a study of shared clonotypes between healthy human individuals. Sequencing used immunoSEQ multiplex PCR; TCRdb keeps in-frame clones, though not all of them. The table records roughly 1,600,000 clones, just under 99% of them present only once. All participating donors were Caucasian adults from Nashville, Tennessee. Trimming removed 3 bases at V and 2 bases at J, with 12 bases between. Germline lookup yields CDR1 LNHDA and CDR2 SQIVND (reference sequence). The CDR3 contains 15 residues. Material: naive CD4+ T cells sorted from blood. Subset meaning: CD45RA+ positively selected. The clonotype comes from a man under 40 in good health. The gene calls are TRBV19 and TRBJ2-3; a weak D match, TRBD2 (5 bases). Here the CDR3 reads CASSIRGVNTDTQYF. The CDR3 DNA follows: TGTGCCAGTAGTATTCGGGGAGTTAACACAGATACGCAGTATTTT. The full variable domain, with the rest looked up from reference TRBV19 and TRBJ2-3, is DGGITQSPKYLFRKEGQNVTLSCEQNLNHDAMYWYRQDPGQGLRLIYYSQIVNDFQKGDIAEGYSVSREKKESFPLTVTSAQKNPTAFYLCASSIRGVNTDTQYFGPGTRLTVL.